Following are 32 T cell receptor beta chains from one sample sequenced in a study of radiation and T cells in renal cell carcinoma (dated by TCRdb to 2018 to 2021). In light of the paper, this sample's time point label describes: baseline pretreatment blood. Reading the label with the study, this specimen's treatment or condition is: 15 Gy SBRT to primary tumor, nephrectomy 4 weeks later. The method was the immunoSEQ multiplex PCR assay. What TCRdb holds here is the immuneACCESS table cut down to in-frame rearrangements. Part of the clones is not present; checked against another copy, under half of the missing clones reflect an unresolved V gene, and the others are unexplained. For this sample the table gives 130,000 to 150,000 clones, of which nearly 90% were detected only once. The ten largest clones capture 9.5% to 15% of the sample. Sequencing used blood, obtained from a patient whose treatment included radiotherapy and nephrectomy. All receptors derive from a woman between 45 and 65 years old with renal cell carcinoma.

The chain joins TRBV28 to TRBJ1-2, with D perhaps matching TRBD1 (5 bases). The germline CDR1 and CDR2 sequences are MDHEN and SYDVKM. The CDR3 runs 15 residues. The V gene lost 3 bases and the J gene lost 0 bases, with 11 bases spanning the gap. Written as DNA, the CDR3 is TGTGCCAGCAGTTTTGGGGCAGACCCTAACTATGGCTACACCTTC. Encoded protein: CASSFGADPNYGYTF.

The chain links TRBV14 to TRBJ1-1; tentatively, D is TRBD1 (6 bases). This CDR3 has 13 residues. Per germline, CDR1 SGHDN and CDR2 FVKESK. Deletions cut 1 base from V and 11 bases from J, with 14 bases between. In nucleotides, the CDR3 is TGTGCCAGCAGCCAAGTTTGGGACACTCGTGCTTTCTTT. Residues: CASSQVWDTRAFF.

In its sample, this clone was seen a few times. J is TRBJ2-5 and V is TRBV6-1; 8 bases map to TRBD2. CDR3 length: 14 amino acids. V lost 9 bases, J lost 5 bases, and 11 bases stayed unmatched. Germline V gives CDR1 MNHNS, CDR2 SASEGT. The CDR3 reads CASPERGLRETQYF. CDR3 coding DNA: TGTGCCAGTCCCGAGCGGGGGTTGAGGGAGACCCAGTACTTC.

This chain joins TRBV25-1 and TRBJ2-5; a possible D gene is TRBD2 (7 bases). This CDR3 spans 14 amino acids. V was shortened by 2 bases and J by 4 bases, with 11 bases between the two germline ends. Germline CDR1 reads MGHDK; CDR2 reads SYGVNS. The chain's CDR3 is CASSEGGGIETQYF. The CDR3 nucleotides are TGTGCCAGCAGTGAAGGGGGGGGCATAGAGACCCAGTACTTC.

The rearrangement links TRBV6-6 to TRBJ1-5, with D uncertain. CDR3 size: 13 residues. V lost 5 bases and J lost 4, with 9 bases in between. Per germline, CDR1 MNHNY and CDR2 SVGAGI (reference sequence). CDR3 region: CASSRRPNQPQHF. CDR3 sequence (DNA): TGTGCCAGCAGTCGCCGTCCTAATCAGCCCCAGCATTTT.

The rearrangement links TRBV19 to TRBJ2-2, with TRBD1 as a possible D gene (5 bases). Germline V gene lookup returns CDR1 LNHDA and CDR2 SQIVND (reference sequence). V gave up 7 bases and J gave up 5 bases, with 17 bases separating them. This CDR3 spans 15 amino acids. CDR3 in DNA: TGTGCCAGTACCGGGTCAGGGCAAGGAACCGGGGAGCTGTTTTTT. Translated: CASTGSGQGTGELFF.

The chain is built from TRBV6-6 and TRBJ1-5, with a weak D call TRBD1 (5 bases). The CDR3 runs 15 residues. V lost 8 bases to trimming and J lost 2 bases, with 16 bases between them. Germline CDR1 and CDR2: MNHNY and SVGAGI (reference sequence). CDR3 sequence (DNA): TGTGCCAGCGCTCTGGGGGGGGAGGGCAATCAGCCCCAGCATTTT. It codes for CASALGGEGNQPQHF.

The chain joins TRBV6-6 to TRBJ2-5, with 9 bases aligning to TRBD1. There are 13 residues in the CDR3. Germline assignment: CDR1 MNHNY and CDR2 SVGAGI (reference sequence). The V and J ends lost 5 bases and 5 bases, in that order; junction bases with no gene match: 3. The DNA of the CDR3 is TGTGCCAGCAGTCGAGGACAGGGGGAGACCCAGTACTTC. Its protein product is CASSRGQGETQYF.

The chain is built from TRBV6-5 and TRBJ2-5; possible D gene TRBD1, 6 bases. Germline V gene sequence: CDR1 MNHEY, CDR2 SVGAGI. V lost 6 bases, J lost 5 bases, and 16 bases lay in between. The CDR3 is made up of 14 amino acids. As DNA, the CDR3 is TGTGCCAGCAGCAACAACAGGGTACAGGAGACCCAGTACTTC. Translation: CASSNNRVQETQYF.

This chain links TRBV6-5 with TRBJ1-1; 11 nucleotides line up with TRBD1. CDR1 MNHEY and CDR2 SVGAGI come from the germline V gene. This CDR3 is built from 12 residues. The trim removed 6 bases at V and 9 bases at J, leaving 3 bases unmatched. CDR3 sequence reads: CASSRTGGKAFF. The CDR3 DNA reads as TGTGCCAGCAGCCGGACAGGGGGCAAAGCTTTCTTT.

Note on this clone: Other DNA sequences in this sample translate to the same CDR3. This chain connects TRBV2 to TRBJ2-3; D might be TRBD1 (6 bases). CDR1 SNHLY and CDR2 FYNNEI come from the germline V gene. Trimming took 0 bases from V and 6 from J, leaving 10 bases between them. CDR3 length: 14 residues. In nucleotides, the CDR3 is TGTGCCAGCAGTGAAGCCAGGGGAGCGGATACGCAGTATTTT. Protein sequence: CASSEARGADTQYF.

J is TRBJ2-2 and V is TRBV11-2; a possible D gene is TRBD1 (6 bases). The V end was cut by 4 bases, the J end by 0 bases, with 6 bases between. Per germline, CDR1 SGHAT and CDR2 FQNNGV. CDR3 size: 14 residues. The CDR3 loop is CASSWTANTGELFF. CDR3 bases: TGTGCCAGCAGCTGGACAGCGAACACCGGGGAGCTGTTTTTT. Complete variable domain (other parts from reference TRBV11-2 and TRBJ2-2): EAGVAQSPRYKIIEKRQSVAFWCNPISGHATLYWYQQILGQGPKLLIQFQNNGVVDDSQLPKDRFSAERLKGVDSTLKIQPAKLEDSAVYLCASSWTANTGELFFGEGSRLTVL.

CDR3 in amino acids: CASSATSSATSGANVLTF. As DNA, the CDR3 is TGCGCCAGCAGTGCGACGTCGTCGGCCACTTCTGGGGCCAACGTCCTGACTTTC. V and J are TRBV5-1 and TRBJ2-6; the D is unclear. Germline V gives CDR1 SGHRS, CDR2 YFSETQ. The V and J ends lost 5 bases and 1 base respectively, with 19 bases between them. The CDR3 has 18 residues.

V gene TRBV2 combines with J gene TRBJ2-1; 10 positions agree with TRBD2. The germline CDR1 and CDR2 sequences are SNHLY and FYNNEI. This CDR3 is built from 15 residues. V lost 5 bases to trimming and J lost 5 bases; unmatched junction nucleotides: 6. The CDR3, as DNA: TGTGCCAGCAGTCCCGGGACTAGCGCCAACAATGAGCAGTTCTTC. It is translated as CASSPGTSANNEQFF.

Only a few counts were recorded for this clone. The CDR3 spells CAIRESQVREQYF. CDR3 coding DNA: TGTGCCATCAGGGAATCACAGGTTAGGGAGCAGTACTTC. This chain connects TRBV10-3 to TRBJ2-7; D is possibly TRBD1 (5 bases). CDR1 is ENHRY and CDR2 is SYGVKD in the germline V gene. The CDR3 contains 13 residues. Trimming removed 6 bases from V and 7 bases from J, with 16 bases in between.

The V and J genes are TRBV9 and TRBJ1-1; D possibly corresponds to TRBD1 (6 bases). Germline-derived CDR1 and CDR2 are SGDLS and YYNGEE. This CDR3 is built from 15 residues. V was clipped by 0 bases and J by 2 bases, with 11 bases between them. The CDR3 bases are TGTGCCAGCAGCGTAGAGTGGGGGGCTAACACTGAAGCTTTCTTT. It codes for CASSVEWGANTEAFF. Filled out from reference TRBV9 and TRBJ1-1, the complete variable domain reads DSGVTQTPKHLITATGQRVTLRCSPRSGDLSVYWYQQSLDQGLQFLIQYYNGEERAKGNILERFSAQQFPDLHSELNLSSLELGDSALYFCASSVEWGANTEAFFGQGTRLTVV.

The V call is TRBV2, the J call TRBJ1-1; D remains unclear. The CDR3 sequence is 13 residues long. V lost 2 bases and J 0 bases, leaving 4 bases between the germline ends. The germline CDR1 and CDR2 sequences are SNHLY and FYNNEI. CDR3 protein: CASSEWMNTEAFF. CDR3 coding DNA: TGTGCCAGCAGTGAATGGATGAACACTGAAGCTTTCTTT.

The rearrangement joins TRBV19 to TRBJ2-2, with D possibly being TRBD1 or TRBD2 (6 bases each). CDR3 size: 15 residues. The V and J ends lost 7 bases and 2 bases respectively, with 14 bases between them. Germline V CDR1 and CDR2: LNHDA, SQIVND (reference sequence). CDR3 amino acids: CASTEGGANTGELFF. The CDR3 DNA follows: TGTGCCAGTACCGAGGGGGGAGCCAACACCGGGGAGCTGTTTTTT.

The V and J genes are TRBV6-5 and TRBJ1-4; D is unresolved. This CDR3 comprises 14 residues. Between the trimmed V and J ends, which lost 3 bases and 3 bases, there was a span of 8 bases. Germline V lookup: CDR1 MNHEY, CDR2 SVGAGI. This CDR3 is CASSYGGPNEKLFF. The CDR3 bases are TGTGCCAGCAGTTATGGAGGTCCTAATGAAAAACTGTTTTTT.

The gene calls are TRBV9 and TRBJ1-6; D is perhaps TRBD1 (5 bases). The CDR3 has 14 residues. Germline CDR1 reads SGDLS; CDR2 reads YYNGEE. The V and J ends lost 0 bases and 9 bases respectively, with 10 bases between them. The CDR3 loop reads CASSVEQGPSPLHF. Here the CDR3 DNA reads TGTGCCAGCAGCGTAGAGCAGGGTCCTTCACCCCTCCACTTT.

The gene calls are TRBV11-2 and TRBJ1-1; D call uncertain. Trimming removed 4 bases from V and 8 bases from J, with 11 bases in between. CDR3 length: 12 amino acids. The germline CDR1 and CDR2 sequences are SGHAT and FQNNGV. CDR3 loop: CASSSQQVEAFF. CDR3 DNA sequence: TGTGCCAGCAGCTCCCAGCAGGTAGAAGCTTTCTTT.

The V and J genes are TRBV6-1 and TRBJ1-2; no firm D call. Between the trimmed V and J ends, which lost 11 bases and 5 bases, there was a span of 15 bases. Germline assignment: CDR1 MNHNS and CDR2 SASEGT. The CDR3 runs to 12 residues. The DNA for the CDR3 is TGTGCCGCTCACGGAGCGTCTTATGGCTACACCTTC. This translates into CAAHGASYGYTF.

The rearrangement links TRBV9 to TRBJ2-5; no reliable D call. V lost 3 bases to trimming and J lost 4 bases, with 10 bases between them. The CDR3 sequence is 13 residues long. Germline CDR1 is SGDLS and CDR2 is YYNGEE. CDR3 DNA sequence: TGTGCCAGCAGCGGGATTCTTCCAGAGACCCAGTACTTC. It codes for CASSGILPETQYF.

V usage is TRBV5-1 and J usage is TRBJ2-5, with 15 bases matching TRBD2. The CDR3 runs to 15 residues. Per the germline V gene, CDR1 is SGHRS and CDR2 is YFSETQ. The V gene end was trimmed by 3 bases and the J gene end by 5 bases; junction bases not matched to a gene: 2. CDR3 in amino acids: CASSWGTSGRETQYF. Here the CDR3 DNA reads TGCGCCAGCAGCTGGGGGACTAGCGGGAGGGAGACCCAGTACTTC.

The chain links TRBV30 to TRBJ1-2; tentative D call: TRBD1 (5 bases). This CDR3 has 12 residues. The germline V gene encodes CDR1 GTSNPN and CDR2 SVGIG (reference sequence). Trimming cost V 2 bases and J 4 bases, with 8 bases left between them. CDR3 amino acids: CAWSSGTYGYTF. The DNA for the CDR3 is TGTGCCTGGAGTTCGGGGACCTATGGCTACACCTTC.

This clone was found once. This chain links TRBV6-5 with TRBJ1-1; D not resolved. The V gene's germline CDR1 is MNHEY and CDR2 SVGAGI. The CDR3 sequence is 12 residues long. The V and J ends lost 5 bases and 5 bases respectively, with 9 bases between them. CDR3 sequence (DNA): TGTGCCAGCAGTGCCGTGGGGACTGAAGCTTTCTTT. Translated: CASSAVGTEAFF.

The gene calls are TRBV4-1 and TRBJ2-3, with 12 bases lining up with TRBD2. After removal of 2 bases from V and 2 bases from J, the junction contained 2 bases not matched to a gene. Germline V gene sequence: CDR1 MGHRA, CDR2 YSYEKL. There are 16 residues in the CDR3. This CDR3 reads CASSQTSGGTTDTQYF. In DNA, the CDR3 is TGCGCCAGCAGCCAAACTAGCGGGGGGACCACAGATACGCAGTATTTT.

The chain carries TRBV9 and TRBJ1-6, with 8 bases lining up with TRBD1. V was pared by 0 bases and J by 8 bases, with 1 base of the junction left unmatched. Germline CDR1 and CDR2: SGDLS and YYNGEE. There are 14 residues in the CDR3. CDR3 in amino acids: CASSVEQGDSPLHF. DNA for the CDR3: TGTGCCAGCAGCGTAGAACAGGGGGATTCACCCCTCCACTTT.

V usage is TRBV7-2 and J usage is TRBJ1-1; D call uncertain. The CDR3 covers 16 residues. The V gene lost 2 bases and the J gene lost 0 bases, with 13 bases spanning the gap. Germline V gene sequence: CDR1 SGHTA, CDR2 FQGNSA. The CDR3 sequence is CASSLHPTAMNTEAFF. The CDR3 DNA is TGTGCCAGCAGCTTACACCCGACGGCAATGAACACTGAAGCTTTCTTT.

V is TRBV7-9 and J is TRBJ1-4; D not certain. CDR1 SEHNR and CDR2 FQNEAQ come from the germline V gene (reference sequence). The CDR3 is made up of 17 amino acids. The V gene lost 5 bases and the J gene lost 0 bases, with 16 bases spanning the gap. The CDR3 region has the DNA TGTGCCAGCAGCGTCTCACCGACCGTCACAACTAATGAAAAACTGTTTTTT. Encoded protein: CASSVSPTVTTNEKLFF. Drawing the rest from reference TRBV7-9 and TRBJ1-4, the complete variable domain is DTGVSQNPRHKITKRGQNVTFRCDPISEHNRLYWYRQTLGQGPEFLTYFQNEAQLEKSRLLSDRFSAERPKGSFSTLEIQRTEQGDSAMYLCASSVSPTVTTNEKLFFGSGTQLSVL.

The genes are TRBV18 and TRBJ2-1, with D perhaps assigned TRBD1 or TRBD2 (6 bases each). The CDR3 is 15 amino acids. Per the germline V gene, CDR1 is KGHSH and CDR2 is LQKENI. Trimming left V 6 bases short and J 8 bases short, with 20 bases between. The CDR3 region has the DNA TGTGCCAGCTCCTCTTGGGGGGCTGATTGGGATGAGCAGTTCTTC. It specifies CASSSWGADWDEQFF.

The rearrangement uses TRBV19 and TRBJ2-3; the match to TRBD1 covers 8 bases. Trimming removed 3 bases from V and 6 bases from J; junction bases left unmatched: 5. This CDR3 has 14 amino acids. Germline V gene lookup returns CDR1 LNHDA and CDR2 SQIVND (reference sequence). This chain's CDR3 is CASSMSRQGDTQYF. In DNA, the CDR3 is TGTGCCAGTAGTATGTCACGACAGGGGGATACGCAGTATTTT.